This TCR beta chain is from a study of beta chain features in type 1 diabetes. For the study at large: Examination of sorted cells across all samples involved around 100,000,000 cells. Study observations and caveats: Any HLA-type effect on TCRB rearrangement remained unresolved here. Shorter TCRB CDR3s, moderately but significantly so, were found in Type 1 diabetes patients in all four CD4+ subsets.

The V gene lost 1 base and the J gene lost 2 bases, with 14 bases spanning the gap. The CDR3 totals 16 residues. Germline V gene lookup returns CDR1 SGHNT and CDR2 YYREEE (reference sequence). This clone was seen only a few times. Antigen: not known. Reverse transcribing all isolated RNA meant expressed TCRB transcripts were sequenced. An average around 3.8 million reads came from naive, central memory and regulatory T cell samples. Repertoires were generated with immunoSEQ multiplex PCR, while TCRdb's copy carries only in-frame clones and drops some. The sample carries under 400,000 clones, approximately 12% recorded once.

This chain joins TRBV5-4 and TRBJ2-3, with a weak D call TRBD2 (6 bases). The sequenced material came from naive CD4+ T cells from blood. This TCR came from a woman between 18 and 30 years old with type 1 diabetes. The DNA for the CDR3 is TGTGCCAGCAGCTTGTCTTCGGCGGGGCCCACAGATACGCAGTATTTT. Residues: CASSLSSAGPTDTQYF.